The present entry profiles one T cell receptor beta chain with its context. One end of the junction fails to match germline, which may point to a read error. Here immunoSEQ multiplex PCR was the method, and the copy in TCRdb shows in-frame clones only, minus some. The sample contains some 980,000 clones, about three quarters of which appear only once. This entry comes from a study of shared clonotypes between healthy human individuals. The CDR3 extends over 17 amino acids. The germline CDR1 and CDR2 sequences are SGHRS and YFSETQ. The clonotype comes from a man younger than 35 in good health. The sample consisted of memory CD4+ T cells sorted from blood. Stated subset: CD45RA-negative fraction. The chain joins TRBV5-1 to TRBJ2-5; the D call may be TRBD1 or TRBD2 (5 bases each). In DNA, the CDR3 is TGCGCCAGCACCTTGAGGTGGCCCCGGGACCAGCAAGAGACCCAGTACTTC. As protein: CASTLRWPRDQQETQYF.